These 3 T cell receptor beta chains were sequenced from one sample in a study of T cell changes during pregnancy in multiple sclerosis (dated by TCRdb to about 2019). The method behind the library was the immunoSEQ multiplex PCR assay. TCRdb provides this immuneACCESS table in a form limited to in-frame rearrangements. Some clones are lacking; in checked studies, under half of them reflect an unresolved V gene, and why the rest are absent is not known. The table for this sample lists approximately 92,000 clones; almost 95% of them were counted only once. 2% to 3% of the sample comes from the top ten. The sample here was peripheral blood, taken in the first trimester of pregnancy. These receptors came from a female donor with multiple sclerosis, enrolled in a pregnancy study.

The V call is TRBV5-6, the J call TRBJ2-7, with TRBD1 matching 10 bases. Germline CDR1 and CDR2: SGHDT and YYEEEE. The CDR3 sequence is 15 residues long. The V segment lost 2 bases and the J segment 2 bases; nucleotides outside the gene matches: 4. CDR3: CASSFVDRGTYEQYF. CDR3 nucleotides: TGTGCCAGCAGCTTCGTGGACAGGGGGACCTACGAGCAGTACTTC.

As DNA, the CDR3 is TGCAGCGTCATCCGGGGGGGGACAGCCTCCTACGAGCAGTACTTC. Its protein product is CSVIRGGTASYEQYF. This chain uses TRBV29-1 with TRBJ2-7; TRBD2 is a possible D gene (8 bases). Germline loops: CDR1 SQVTM, CDR2 ANQGSEA. The CDR3 totals 15 residues. V was shortened by 6 bases and J by 0 bases, with 18 bases between the two germline ends.

V is TRBV29-1 and J is TRBJ1-3, with 10 bases identical to TRBD1. The junction had 6 bases not matched to a gene; V was cut back by 4 bases and J by 3 bases. The CDR3 totals 15 residues. Per the germline V gene, CDR1 is SQVTM and CDR2 is ANQGSEA. Written as DNA, the CDR3 is TGCAGCGTTGGCGTGACAGGGGGCCTTGGAAACACCATATATTTT. Its protein is CSVGVTGGLGNTIYF.